These 17 T cell receptor beta chains were all obtained from the same sample, sequenced in a study of human T cells and chemical hapten exposure. Sample time point: pre-sensitization, week 0. The treatment was: therapeutic diphenylcyclopropenone sensitization with weekly scalp DPC. Each CDR3 protein is one row after TCRdb ran MiXCR on the RACE reads. The sample carries about 92,000 distinct CDR3 sequences, around 9.6% recorded once. The sample in question was whole blood, obtained in connection with sensitization to the hapten diphenylcyclopropenone (DPC). Receptor source: a woman in her thirties or forties with alopecia areata. Some clones in this sample may be carry-over from other donors' samples.

This clonotype came up a few times. The V call is TRBV6-6, the J call TRBJ2-5, with unresolved D. Trimming removed 7 bases from V and 2 bases from J, with 8 bases in between. The CDR3 is 12 residues long. Germline V gene sequence: CDR1 MNHNY, CDR2 SVGAGI (reference sequence). DNA for the CDR3: TGTGCCAGCAAAATTCGGCAAGAGACCCAGTACTTC. Protein product: CASKIRQETQYF.

Details on this clonotype: A clone one base away is much larger, so this may be a read error. CDR3 DNA: TGTGCCAGCAGGAGACAGGGTGCAACCAAAAACATTCGGTACTTC. Translated, it gives CASRRQGATKNIRYF. The chain is built from TRBV21-1 and TRBJ2-4; no DNA check was done on the table's D call, TRBD1. TRBV21-1 is labeled a pseudogene. The CDR3 is made up of 15 amino acids.

This clonotype was seen repeatedly, ten times or more. The rearrangement links TRBV4-3 to TRBJ2-3; the match to TRBD2 covers 8 bases. The germline CDR1 and CDR2 sequences are LGHNA and YSLEER. The CDR3 has 15 amino acids. With 4 bases clipped from V and 4 bases from J, the junction kept 7 bases outside the gene matches. In DNA, the CDR3 is TGCGCCAGCAGCCCCGGACGGGGGGGTCCAGATACGCAGTATTTT. It encodes CASSPGRGGPDTQYF.

The chain links TRBV20-1 to TRBJ2-7; tentatively, D is TRBD1 (6 bases). The CDR3 consists of 13 residues. Germline lookup yields CDR1 DFQATT and CDR2 SNEGSKA (reference sequence). Trimming cost V 5 bases and J 0 bases, with 11 bases left between them. The CDR3 nucleotides read TGCAGTGCTGGGATGGACAGCTCCTACGAGCAGTACTTC. Translating it yields CSAGMDSSYEQYF.

This clonotype has a count of ten or more. V is TRBV20-1 and J is TRBJ1-5; a possible D gene is TRBD1 (5 bases). The CDR3 consists of 12 residues. Germline V gene sequence: CDR1 DFQATT, CDR2 SNEGSKA (reference sequence). The V end lost 6 bases, the J end lost 9 bases, and 15 bases lay between the germline ends. CDR3 DNA: TGCAGTGCCTTGGTGGGGGGAGGGCCCCAGCATTTT. Its protein product is CSALVGGGPQHF.

This clonotype has only a few counts. The J gene is TRBJ2-7, the V gene TRBV7-9; D gene uncertain. The germline V gene has CDR1 SEHNR and CDR2 FQNEAQ (reference sequence). The CDR3 length is 13 residues. V was shortened by 6 bases and J by 1 base, with 10 bases between the two germline ends. This chain's CDR3 is CASSPPHSYEQYF. DNA of the CDR3: TGTGCCAGCAGTCCGCCCCATTCCTACGAGCAGTACTTC.

This clonotype was observed a handful of times. The chain uses TRBV18 and TRBJ1-4, with unresolved D. Looked up from germline, CDR1 is KGHSH and CDR2 is LQKENI. The CDR3 consists of 15 residues. Trimming shortened V by 2 bases and J by 5 bases, and 12 bases separated the two germline ends. The CDR3 DNA reads TGTGCCAGCTCACCAGGGCTAATAGAAAATGAAAAACTGTTTTTT. This codes for CASSPGLIENEKLFF.

In this sample, this clonotype turned up many times. The chain recombines TRBV20-1 with TRBJ2-6; D assignment may be TRBD1 or TRBD2 (5 bases each). V was cut by 3 bases and J by 0 bases, with 12 bases left in between. The CDR3 extends over 16 amino acids. Germline V CDR1 and CDR2: DFQATT, SNEGSKA (reference sequence). In DNA form, the CDR3 reads TGCAGTGCTAGCCCAGGGAGCTCCTCTGGGGCCAACGTCCTGACTTTC. It translates to CSASPGSSSGANVLTF.

This clonotype was seen repeatedly, ten times or more. The chain has TRBV4-3 and TRBJ1-6; D unclear. The CDR3 sequence is 16 residues long. Germline values: CDR1 LGHNA, CDR2 YSLEER. V gave up 0 bases and J gave up 1 base, with 7 bases separating them. The CDR3 coding sequence is TGCGCCAGCAGCCAAGATCGGGGATCCTATAATTCACCCCTCCACTTT. This gives the protein CASSQDRGSYNSPLHF.

This clonotype was observed at least ten times. The chain joins TRBV27 to TRBJ2-5, with TRBD2 matching over 9 bases. The length of the CDR3 is 15 residues. In germline, CDR1 is MNHEY, CDR2 SMNVEV (reference sequence). The ends lost 2 bases at V and 1 base at J; junction bases unmatched: 2. CDR3 residues: CASSLGTSRQETQYF. CDR3 in DNA: TGTGCCAGCAGTTTAGGGACTAGCCGCCAAGAGACCCAGTACTTC.

The chain employs TRBV6-1 and TRBJ1-5; no definite D call. Germline CDR1 reads MNHNS; CDR2 reads SASEGT. The CDR3 contains 13 residues. V was shortened by 4 bases and J by 4 bases, with 8 bases between the two germline ends. The CDR3 DNA is TGTGCCAGCAGTGGCGAGGAAAATCAGCCCCAGCATTTT. This encodes CASSGEENQPQHF.

This clonotype was seen repeatedly, ten times or more. This sequence joins TRBV20-1 and TRBJ1-1; D is ambiguous. Trimming pared 0 bases from V and 5 bases from J, leaving 13 bases between. The CDR3 length is 14 residues. Germline values: CDR1 DFQATT, CDR2 SNEGSKA (reference sequence). The CDR3 nucleotides are TGCAGTGCTAGAGATCGTCGGGGTAAGACTGAAGCTTTCTTT. Translated, it gives CSARDRRGKTEAFF.

This clonotype was seen at least ten times. The chain is built from TRBV24-1 and TRBJ2-1, with 7 bases fitting TRBD2. V lost 4 bases to trimming and J lost 2 bases; unmatched junction nucleotides: 4. The CDR3 spans 15 residues. Germline V CDR1 and CDR2: KGHDR, SFDVKD. Here the CDR3 reads CATSEGGGPYNEQFF. CDR3 nucleotides: TGTGCCACCAGTGAGGGCGGGGGACCCTACAATGAGCAGTTCTTC.

This clonotype was seen at least ten times. The chain combines TRBV20-1 with TRBJ2-3; a possible D gene is TRBD1 (5 bases). Germline V lookup: CDR1 DFQATT, CDR2 SNEGSKA (reference sequence). The CDR3 runs to 14 residues. V lost 6 bases and J 4 bases, leaving 17 bases between the germline ends. The CDR3 is CSARQGISPDTQYF. The CDR3 DNA sequence: TGCAGTGCCCGGCAGGGTATTAGCCCAGATACGCAGTATTTT.

This clonotype was seen at least ten times. This sequence joins TRBV15 and TRBJ2-1, with 11 nucleotides matching TRBD2. The CDR3 totals 15 residues. Looked up from germline, CDR1 is LNHNV and CDR2 is YYDKDF (reference sequence). The J segment lost 15 bases and the V segment lost 1 base, leaving 11 bases of the junction unmatched. The CDR3 loop is CATSRATSGDPGRFF. Written as DNA, the CDR3 is TGTGCCACCAGCAGAGCGACTAGCGGGGACCCCGGTCGGTTCTTC.

This clonotype was seen more than once but under ten times. The chain is built from TRBV2 and TRBJ2-5; D ambiguous. Trimming took off 7 bases at V and 1 base at J, with 16 bases between the two ends. The CDR3 length is 15 residues. Germline CDR1 reads SNHLY; CDR2 reads FYNNEI. DNA for the CDR3: TGTGCCAGCATGTCGCTAACAGTCACCCAAGAGACCCAGTACTTC. Protein product: CASMSLTVTQETQYF. The full variable domain, rest sourced from reference TRBV2 and TRBJ2-5, is EPEVTQTPSHQVTQMGQEVILRCVPISNHLYFYWYRQILGQKVEFLVSFYNNEISEKSEIFDDQFSVERPDGSNFTLKIRSTKLEDSAMYFCASMSLTVTQETQYFGPGTRLLVL.

This clonotype was counted ten times or more. V gene TRBV28 combines with J gene TRBJ2-5; D is unresolved. The ends were cut back, 5 bases at V and 9 bases at J, with 13 bases in the middle. The CDR3 length is 12 residues. The germline gives CDR1 MDHEN, CDR2 SYDVKM. The chain's CDR3 is CASSPLKRPQYF. CDR3 nucleotide sequence: TGTGCCAGCAGTCCCCTTAAGAGACCCCAGTACTTC.